The T cell receptor beta chain under discussion was sequenced for a study of T cell changes during pregnancy in multiple sclerosis. V dropped 5 bases and J dropped 0; count of bases not matched to a gene: 10. There are 17 residues in the CDR3. Germline CDR1 LNHDA, CDR2 SQIVND (reference sequence). TCRdb keeps only in-frame clones here, not all; method: immunoSEQ multiplex PCR. The table shows around 100,000 clones, with about 94% occurring only once. J is TRBJ1-2 and V is TRBV19; 9 bases map to TRBD1. This material consisted of peripheral blood, taken before pregnancy. This receptor was identified in a female donor with multiple sclerosis, enrolled in a pregnancy study. The CDR3 nucleotides read TGTGCCAGTAGTGACCCCCGGGACAGGGTGACTAACTATGGCTACACCTTC. Its translation: CASSDPRDRVTNYGYTF.